This TCR beta chain was identified during a study of blood T cell repertoires in COVID-19. Overall study: COVID-19 samples from acute and convalescent phases originated in the United States, Italy and Spain. In each case, the material was cDNA or gDNA derived from T cells, B-cell-depleted T cells, or PBMCs.

V was pared by 2 bases and J by 0 bases, with 12 bases between. Per the germline V gene, CDR1 is SGHDT and CDR2 is YYEEEE. The CDR3 is 15 residues long. As processed by the authors: Estimation of nucleated cell counts was performed using reference gene primer amplification. Clones were sequenced by immunoSEQ multiplex PCR, and TCRdb holds only the in-frame ones, with some missing. Clone size and the V and J calls come from that table; the DNA yielded D and trimming. Among a few hundred thousand clones, roughly 85% were seen once, and the ten largest hold about 3.4%. This rearrangement joins TRBV5-6 to TRBJ2-7; no clear D gene. This receptor was identified in a woman between 18 and 30 years old with acute or convalescent COVID-19. Material: peripheral blood. CDR3 loop: CASSFPSASSYEQYF. The CDR3 DNA follows: TGTGCCAGCAGCTTTCCCAGCGCGAGCTCCTACGAGCAGTACTTC.